These 2 T cell receptor beta chains share one sample of origin, sequenced in a study of T cell changes during pregnancy in multiple sclerosis. The method was immunoSEQ multiplex PCR; TCRdb's version includes in-frame clones alone and lacks a portion of them. The sample records 25,000 to 35,000 clones, about 90% being singletons. The sample consisted of CD4+ T cells from peripheral blood mononuclear cells, taken in the third trimester of pregnancy. Every receptor here comes from a female donor in good health, enrolled as a control in a pregnancy study.

The chain carries TRBV29-1 and TRBJ2-2; tentative D call: TRBD2 (6 bases). V dropped 6 bases and J dropped 7 bases, with 21 bases sitting between them. Per germline, CDR1 SQVTM and CDR2 ANQGSEA. This CDR3 spans 15 amino acids. Here the CDR3 DNA reads TGCAGCGTCGCCCGCGATAGCTCGGGGGTCGGGGAGCTGTTTTTT. Encoded protein: CSVARDSSGVGELFF.

V is TRBV18 and J is TRBJ1-3; no definite D call. In germline, CDR1 is KGHSH, CDR2 LQKENI. The CDR3 is made up of 15 amino acids. The V gene lost 2 bases and the J gene lost 0 bases, with 8 bases spanning the gap. CDR3 sequence: CASSPSRISGNTIYF. In nucleotides, the CDR3 is TGTGCCAGCTCACCATCGCGGATCTCTGGAAACACCATATATTTT.